The following is a T cell receptor (beta chain) sequence with its context. Its specific antigen is unknown. There are no base qualities to consult, and no much larger clone falls within one base. This entry is derived from a study of OX40 agonist ivuxolimab in advanced cancers. Study-level background: Ivuxolimab was a fully human IgG2 agonistic monoclonal antibody targeting the costimulatory receptor OX40 (CD134). Intravenous ivuxolimab was administered to patients every 2 weeks at six dose levels: 0.01, 0.1, 0.3, 1.5, 3 and 10 mg/kg. Of the 52 patients in dose escalation, 19 had hepatocellular carcinoma, around 15 had melanoma, 9 had renal cell carcinoma and 9 had head and neck cancer. In the dose-escalation cohort, 70% to 90% of patients were male, and the mean age was 60 years with a range of about 23 to 79. Patients were allowed to have had prior anti-PD-1, anti-PD-L1 or anti-CTLA-4 therapy, and around two fifths of the dose-escalation patients had been treated with checkpoint inhibitors. Partial responses were achieved by three dose-escalation patients, of whom one had hepatocellular carcinoma and two had cutaneous melanoma. The point of sequencing TCRbeta in the periphery was to test whether ivuxolimab changed TCR sequence diversity and drove clonal T-cell expansion. The paper reports the monotherapy dose-escalation portion (N of about 51 patients) of the phase I ivuxolimab trial. Beyond this particular receptor, the publication reports: After ivuxolimab, more expanded clones were found on average in CD8+ T cells than in CD4+ T cells. Low levels of normalized T-cell clonal expansion were also shown by some nonresponding patients. Clonal expansion of both CD4+ and CD8+ blood T cells was observed from baseline to week 6 at doses 0.1 to 3.0 mg/kg. Partial responders in the 0.1-3.0 mg/kg groups had among the lowest normalized peripheral clonal expansion, especially among CD8+ T cells. Which antigens the clonally expanded peripheral T cells were specific for was not determined.

Genomic DNA was extracted from sorted cells for sequencing of the TCRbeta CDR3 region. TCRbeta CDR3 regions were sequenced using the immunoSEQ Assay. Sourced from immuneACCESS, this table was stored by TCRdb with only in-frame sequences that have V and J called. A share of the clones is absent; for the studies checked, an unresolved V gene accounts for under half, and the remainder has no known explanation. The sample records 65,000 to 95,000 clones, roughly 88% of which are singletons. Around 5.1% of the sample lies in the top ten. Patients with a history of autoimmune disease or receiving systemic immunosuppression were excluded from the trial. In every dose cohort, peripheral blood was drawn for TCR sequencing at baseline, cycle 4 day 1, and cycle 7 day 1. The samples were drawn from a first-in-human, open-label, multicenter phase I dose-escalation trial of ivuxolimab. Adults with locally advanced or metastatic melanoma, renal cell, hepatocellular, or head and neck squamous cell carcinoma were enrolled in the trial. CD4+ and CD8+ T cells were sorted separately from peripheral blood before TCR sequencing.

The CDR3 covers 15 residues, taking in both the cysteine and the phenylalanine. Only the CDR3 DNA is retained, 45 bases long and in frame from the first base. V is shortened by 6 bases, J by 5 bases, and the region joining them spans 19 bases. From the germline V gene, CDR1 is ENHRY and CDR2 is SYGVKD. The clonotype originates from an adult with an advanced solid tumor such as melanoma, head and neck, liver or kidney cancer. The chain is assembled from TRBV10-3 and TRBJ2-5, with TRBD2 as a weak D call on 5 bases. The sample in question was CD4+ or CD8+ T cells sorted from blood, obtained in a trial of the OX40 agonist ivuxolimab. For the CDR3, the sequence is CAISLDSGMEETQYF. The DNA is as follows: TGTGCCATCAGCCTGGATTCGGGGATGGAGGAGACCCAGTACTTC.